This T cell receptor beta chain stems from a study of shared clonotypes between healthy human individuals. CDR3 length: 14 residues. J was trimmed by 6 bases and V by 5 bases; bases with no gene match: 4. Germline V gene sequence: CDR1 MDHEN, CDR2 SYDVKM. TCRdb keeps only in-frame clones here, not all; method: immunoSEQ multiplex PCR. This sample has roughly 2.6 million clones; more than 90% occur once, and the top ten carry roughly 0.13%. The genes are TRBV28 and TRBJ1-4, with 9 nucleotides matching TRBD1. The sample taken for sequencing was naive CD4+ T cells sorted from blood. Subset described: CD45RA+ positively selected. The TCR comes from a man in his late teens or twenties in good health. The chain's CDR3 is CASSRDREYEKLFF. The CDR3 bases are TGTGCCAGCAGTAGGGACAGGGAATATGAAAAACTGTTTTTT.